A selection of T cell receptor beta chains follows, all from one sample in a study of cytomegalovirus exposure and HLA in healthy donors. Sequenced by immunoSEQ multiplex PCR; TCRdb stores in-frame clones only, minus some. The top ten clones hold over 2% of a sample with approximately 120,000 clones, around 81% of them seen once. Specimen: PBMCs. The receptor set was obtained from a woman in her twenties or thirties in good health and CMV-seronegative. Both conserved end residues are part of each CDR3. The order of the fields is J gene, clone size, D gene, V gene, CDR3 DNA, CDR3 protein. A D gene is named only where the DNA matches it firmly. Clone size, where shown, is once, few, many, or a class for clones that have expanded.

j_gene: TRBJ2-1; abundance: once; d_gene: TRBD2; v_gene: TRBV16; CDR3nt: TGTGCCAGCAGCCAATCGGGAGCTAGCGGGTACAATGAGCAGTTCTTC; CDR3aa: CASSQSGASGYNEQFF
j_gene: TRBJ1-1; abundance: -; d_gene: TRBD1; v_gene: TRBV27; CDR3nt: TGTGCCAGCAGTCCCTACAGGGGCATGAACACTGAAGCTTTCTTT; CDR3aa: CASSPYRGMNTEAFF
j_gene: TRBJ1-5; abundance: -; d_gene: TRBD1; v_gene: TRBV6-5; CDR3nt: TGTGCCAGCAGTTCCCCCGGACAGGGAAGGAATCAGCCCCAGCATTTT; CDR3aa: CASSSPGQGRNQPQHF
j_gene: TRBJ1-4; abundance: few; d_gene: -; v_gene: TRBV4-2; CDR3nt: TGTGCCAGCAGCCAATGGACGGACAGTTCGGGTGAAAAACTGTTTTTT; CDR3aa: CASSQWTDSSGEKLFF
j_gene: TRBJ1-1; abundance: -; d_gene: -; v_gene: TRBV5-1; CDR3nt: TGCACCAGCAGCTTGGCCGCCAGCGCCAACACTGAAGCTTTCTTT; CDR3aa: CTSSLAASANTEAFF
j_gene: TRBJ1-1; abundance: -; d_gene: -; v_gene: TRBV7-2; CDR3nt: TGTGCCAGCAGCTTAGTGGGCGTGAACACTGAAGCTTTCTTT; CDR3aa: CASSLVGVNTEAFF
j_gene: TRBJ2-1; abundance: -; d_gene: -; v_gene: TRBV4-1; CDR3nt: TGCGCCAGCAGCCAAGACGAGGGTGGCTCCTACAATGAGCAGTTCTTC; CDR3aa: CASSQDEGGSYNEQFF
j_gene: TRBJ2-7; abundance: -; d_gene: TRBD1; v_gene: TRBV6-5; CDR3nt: TGTGCCAGCAGTGGTTTCAGGGGGTCCTACGAGCAGTACTTC; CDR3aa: CASSGFRGSYEQYF
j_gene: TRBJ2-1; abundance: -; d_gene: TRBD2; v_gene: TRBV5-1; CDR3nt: TGCGCCAGCAGCCCCTGGGGGGGATTACCCTACAATGAGCAGTTCTTC; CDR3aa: CASSPWGGLPYNEQFF
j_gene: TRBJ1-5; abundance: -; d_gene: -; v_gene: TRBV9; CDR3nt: TGTGCCAGCAGCGTAGGGGACACTAGCAATCAGCCCCAGCATTTT; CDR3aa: CASSVGDTSNQPQHF
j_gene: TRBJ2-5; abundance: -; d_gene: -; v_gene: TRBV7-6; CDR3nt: TGTGCCAGCAGCTTAGAGGAGGGAGGAACACAAGAGACCCAGTACTTC; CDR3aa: CASSLEEGGTQETQYF
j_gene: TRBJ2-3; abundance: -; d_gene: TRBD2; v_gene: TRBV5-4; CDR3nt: TGTGCCAGCAGCTTGTGGAAGCGGGAGACAGATACGCAGTATTTT; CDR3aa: CASSLWKRETDTQYF
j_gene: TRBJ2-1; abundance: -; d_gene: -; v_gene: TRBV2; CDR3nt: TGTGCCAGCAGTGCTCTTGCTAGCGTTAATGAGCAGTTCTTC; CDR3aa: CASSALASVNEQFF
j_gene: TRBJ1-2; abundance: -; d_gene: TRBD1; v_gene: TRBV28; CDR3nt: TGTGCCAGCAGTAGCCCCCTTGGGACAGGGGAGGGCTACACCTTC; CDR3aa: CASSSPLGTGEGYTF
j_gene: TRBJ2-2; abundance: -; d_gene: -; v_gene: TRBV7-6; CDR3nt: TGTGCCAGCAGCTTACAGAACGGGGAGCTGTTTTTT; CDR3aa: CASSLQNGELFF
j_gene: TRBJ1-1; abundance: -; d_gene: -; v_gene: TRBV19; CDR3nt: TGTGCCAGTAGTATCCAGGGGAGCACTGAAGCTTTCTTT; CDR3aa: CASSIQGSTEAFF
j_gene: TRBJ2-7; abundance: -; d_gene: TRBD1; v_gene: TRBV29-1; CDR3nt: TGCAGTTACTCGGGACAGGGGTACGAGCAGTACTTC; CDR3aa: CSYSGQGYEQYF
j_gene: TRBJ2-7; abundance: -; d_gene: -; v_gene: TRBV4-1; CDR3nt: TGCGCCAGCAGCCAACCCGTCCGGGACTCCCACTACGAGCAGTACTTC; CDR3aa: CASSQPVRDSHYEQYF
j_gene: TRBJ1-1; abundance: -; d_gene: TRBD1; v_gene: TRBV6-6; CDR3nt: TGTGCCAGCGGAGGACAGGGGGCTTTCACTGAAGCTTTCTTC; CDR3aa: CASGGQGAFTEAFF
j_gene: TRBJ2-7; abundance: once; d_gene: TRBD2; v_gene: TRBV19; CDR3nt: TGTGCCAGTAGCAATCCGGGACTAGCTGCTACGAACTTAAACTTC; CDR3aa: CASSNPGLAATNLNF
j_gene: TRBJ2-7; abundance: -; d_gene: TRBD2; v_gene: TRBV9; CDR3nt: TGTGCCAGCAGCCCCGACGGGGGGGAGCAGTACTTC; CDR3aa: CASSPDGGEQYF
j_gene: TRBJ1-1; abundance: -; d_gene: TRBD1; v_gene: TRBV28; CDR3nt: TGTGCCAGCAGTTACATGGGACAGGGGGAAGCTTTCTTT; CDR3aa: CASSYMGQGEAFF
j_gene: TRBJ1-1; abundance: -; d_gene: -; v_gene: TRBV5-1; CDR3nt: TGCGCCAGCAGCCAAATCGGGACACCTAACACTGAAGCTTTCTTT; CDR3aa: CASSQIGTPNTEAFF
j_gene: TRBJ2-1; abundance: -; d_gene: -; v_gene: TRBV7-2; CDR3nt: TGTGCCAGCAGCCGCGGGGCCCGAGGAGAGCAGTTCTTC; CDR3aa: CASSRGARGEQFF
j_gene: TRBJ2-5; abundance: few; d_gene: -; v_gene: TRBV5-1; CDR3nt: TGCGCCAGCAGCTTGTCGGGAGAGACCCAGTACTTC; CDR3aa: CASSLSGETQYF
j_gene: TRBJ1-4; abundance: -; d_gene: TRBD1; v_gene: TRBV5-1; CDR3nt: TGCGCCAGCAGCCCCGGGACAGGGCATGAAAAACTGTTTTTT; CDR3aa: CASSPGTGHEKLFF
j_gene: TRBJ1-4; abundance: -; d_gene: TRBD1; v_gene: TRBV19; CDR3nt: TGTGCCAGTAGTGTTACCGCGGGACAGGGGAATGAAAAACTGTTTTTT; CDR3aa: CASSVTAGQGNEKLFF
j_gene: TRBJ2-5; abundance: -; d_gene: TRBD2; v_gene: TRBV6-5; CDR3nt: TGTGCCAGCAGTTACGAGTCTAGCGGGACTCAAGAGACCCAGTACTTC; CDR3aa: CASSYESSGTQETQYF
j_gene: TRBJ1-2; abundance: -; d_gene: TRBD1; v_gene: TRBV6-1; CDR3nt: TGTGCCAGCAGTGGATCCGGGACAGGGGGCTATTTATATGGCTACACCTTC; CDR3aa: CASSGSGTGGYLYGYTF
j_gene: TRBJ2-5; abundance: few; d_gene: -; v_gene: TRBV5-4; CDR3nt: TGTGCCAGCAGCTACTCGGCATCGGGAGCTCTTGAGACCCAGTACTTC; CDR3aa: CASSYSASGALETQYF
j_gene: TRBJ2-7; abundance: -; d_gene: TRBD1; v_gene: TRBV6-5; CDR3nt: TGTGCCAGCGGGACAGGGAGGTACGAGCAGTACTTC; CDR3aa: CASGTGRYEQYF
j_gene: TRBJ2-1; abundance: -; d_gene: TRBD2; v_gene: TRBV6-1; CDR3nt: TGTGCCAGCAGTGATCTAGCGGGAGGCGATGAGCAGTTCTTC; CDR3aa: CASSDLAGGDEQFF
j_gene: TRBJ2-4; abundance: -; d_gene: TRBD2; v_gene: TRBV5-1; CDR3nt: TGCGCCAGCAGCTTGGAAGCGGGAGGTGGAAACATTCAGTACTTC; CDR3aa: CASSLEAGGGNIQYF
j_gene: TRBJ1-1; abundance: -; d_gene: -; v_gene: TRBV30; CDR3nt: TGTGCCTGGAGTTCGGCAGGGAACACTGAAGCTTTCTTT; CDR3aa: CAWSSAGNTEAFF
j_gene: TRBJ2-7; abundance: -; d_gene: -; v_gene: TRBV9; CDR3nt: TGTGCCAGCAGCGTAGGCGGGGATTCCTACGAGCAGTACTTC; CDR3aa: CASSVGGDSYEQYF
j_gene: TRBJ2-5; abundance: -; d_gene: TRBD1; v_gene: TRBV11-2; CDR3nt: TGTGCCAGCAGCACGGACAGGGAAGAGACCCAGTACTTC; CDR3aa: CASSTDREETQYF
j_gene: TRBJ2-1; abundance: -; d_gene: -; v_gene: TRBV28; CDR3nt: TGTGCCAGCATCCTTGGGGGGTTCCGCTCCTACAATGAGCAGTTCTTC; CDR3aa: CASILGGFRSYNEQFF